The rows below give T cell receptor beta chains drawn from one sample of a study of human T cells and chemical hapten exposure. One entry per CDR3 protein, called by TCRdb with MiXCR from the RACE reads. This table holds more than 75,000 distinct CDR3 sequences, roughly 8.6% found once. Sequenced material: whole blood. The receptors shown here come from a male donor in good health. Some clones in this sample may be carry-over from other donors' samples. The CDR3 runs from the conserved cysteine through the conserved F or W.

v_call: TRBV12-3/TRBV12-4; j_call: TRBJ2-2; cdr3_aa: CASSYEFLGAGTGELFF
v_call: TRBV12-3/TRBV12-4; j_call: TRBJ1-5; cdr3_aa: CASSLGGRQPQHF
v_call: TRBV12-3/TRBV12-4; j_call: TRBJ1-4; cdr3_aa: CASSLTPQGAGEKLFF
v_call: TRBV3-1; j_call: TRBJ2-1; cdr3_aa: CASSPNSLGIQFF
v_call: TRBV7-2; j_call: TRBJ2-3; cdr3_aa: CASSEKGTDTQYF
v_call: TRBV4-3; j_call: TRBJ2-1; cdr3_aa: CASSLSPGRGDPYNEQFF
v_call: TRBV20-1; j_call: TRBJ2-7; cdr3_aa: CSAVGTGEKGLYF
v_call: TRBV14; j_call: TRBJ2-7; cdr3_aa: CASSPGVYEQYF
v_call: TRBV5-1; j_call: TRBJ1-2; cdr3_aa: CASSLGSIFGYTF
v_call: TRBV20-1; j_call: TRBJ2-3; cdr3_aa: CSARSGRRDTQYF
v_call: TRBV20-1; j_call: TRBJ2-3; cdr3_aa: CSASTSGGTDTQYF
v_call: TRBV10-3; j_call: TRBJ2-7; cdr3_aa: CAISVQGQSSYEQYF
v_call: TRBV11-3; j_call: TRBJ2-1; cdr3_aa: CASSTEGRHNEQFF
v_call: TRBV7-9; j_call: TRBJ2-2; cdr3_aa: CASILTGTGLNTGELFF
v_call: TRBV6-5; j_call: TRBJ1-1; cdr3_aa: CASRVSGTQNTEAFF
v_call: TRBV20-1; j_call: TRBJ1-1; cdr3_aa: CSARRGQEGFF
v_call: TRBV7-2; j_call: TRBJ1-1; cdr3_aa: CASSLVSGVGNEAFF
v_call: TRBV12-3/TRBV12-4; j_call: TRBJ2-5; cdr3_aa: CASSLGTGGYQETQYF
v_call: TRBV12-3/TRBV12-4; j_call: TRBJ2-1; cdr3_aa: CASSSTGLAADEQFF
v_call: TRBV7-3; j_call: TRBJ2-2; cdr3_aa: CASSPRGGASNTGELFF
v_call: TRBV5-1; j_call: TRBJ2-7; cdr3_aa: CASSSGTDSYYEQYF
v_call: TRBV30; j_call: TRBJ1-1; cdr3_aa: CAGGQGMGEAFF
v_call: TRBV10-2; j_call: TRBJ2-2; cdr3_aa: CASSTSGEGTGELFF
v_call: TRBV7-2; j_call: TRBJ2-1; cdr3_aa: CASSLRNRRSYNEQFF
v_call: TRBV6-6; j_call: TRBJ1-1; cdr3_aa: CASSMGTVTEAFF
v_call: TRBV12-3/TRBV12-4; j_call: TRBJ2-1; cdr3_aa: CASTKQGQGGSEQFF
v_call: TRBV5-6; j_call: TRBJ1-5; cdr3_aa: CASSLSYSNQPQHF
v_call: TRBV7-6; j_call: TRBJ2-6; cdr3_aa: CASSLDSPSGANVLTF
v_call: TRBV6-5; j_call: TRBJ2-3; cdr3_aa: CASSPGQARDTQYF
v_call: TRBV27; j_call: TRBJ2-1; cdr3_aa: CASRSSGGPYNEQFF
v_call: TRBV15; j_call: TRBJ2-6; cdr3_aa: CATSIPSANVLTF
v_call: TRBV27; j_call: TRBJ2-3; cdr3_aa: CASSLSSFRDTSTDTQYF
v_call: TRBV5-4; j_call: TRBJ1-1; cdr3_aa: CASSLWQGMVAEAFF
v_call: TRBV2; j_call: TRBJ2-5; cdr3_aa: CASSEAQSRNF
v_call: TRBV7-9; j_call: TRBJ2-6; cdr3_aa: CASSLGRQGDPSSGANVLTF
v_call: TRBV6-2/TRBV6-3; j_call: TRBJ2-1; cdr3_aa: CASSYSTPGGPYNEQFF
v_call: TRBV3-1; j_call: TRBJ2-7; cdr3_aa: CASSPSRGEQYF
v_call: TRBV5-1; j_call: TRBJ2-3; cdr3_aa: CASSRGLANPDTQYF
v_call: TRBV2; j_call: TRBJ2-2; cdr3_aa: CASSELGVAGELFF
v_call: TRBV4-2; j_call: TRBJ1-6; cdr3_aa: CASSQMEEGLNNSPLHF
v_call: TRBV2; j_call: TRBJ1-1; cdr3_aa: CASSEQVHTEAFF
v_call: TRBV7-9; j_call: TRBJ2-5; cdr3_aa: CASSLSREIPQETQYF
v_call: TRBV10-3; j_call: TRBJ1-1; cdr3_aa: CAISALGEAFF
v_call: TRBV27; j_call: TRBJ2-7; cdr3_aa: CASSRGQTYEQYF
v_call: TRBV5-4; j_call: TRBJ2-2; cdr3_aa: CASSLAQEGPPGELFF
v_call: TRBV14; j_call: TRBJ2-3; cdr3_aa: CASSQADTQYF
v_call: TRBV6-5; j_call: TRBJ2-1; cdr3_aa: CASSPGQPLEQFF
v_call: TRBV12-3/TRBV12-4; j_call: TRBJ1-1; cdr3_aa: CASSLTGGYTEAFF
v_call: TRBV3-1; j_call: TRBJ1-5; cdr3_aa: CASSFRQGRNQPQHF
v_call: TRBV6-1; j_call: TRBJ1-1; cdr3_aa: CASRKTGMNTEAFF
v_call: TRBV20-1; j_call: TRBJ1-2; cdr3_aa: CSARTGGLGYTF